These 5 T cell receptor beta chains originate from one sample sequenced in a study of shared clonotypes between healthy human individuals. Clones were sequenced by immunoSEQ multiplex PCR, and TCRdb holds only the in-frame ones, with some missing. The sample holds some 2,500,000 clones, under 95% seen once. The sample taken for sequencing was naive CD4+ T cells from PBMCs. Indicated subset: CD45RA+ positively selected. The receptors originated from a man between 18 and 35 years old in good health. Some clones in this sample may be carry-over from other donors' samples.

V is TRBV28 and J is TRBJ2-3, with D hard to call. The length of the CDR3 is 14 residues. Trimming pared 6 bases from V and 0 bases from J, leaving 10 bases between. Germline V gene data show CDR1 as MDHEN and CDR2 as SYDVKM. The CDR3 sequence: CASSEPHSTDTQYF. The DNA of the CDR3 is TGTGCCAGCAGCGAGCCCCACAGCACAGATACGCAGTATTTT.

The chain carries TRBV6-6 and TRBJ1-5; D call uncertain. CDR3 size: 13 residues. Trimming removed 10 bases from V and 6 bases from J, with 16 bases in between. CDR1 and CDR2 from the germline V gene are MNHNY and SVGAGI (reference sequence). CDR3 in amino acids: CANQEIRGQPQHF. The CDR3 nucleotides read TGTGCCAACCAGGAGATACGGGGTCAGCCCCAGCATTTT.

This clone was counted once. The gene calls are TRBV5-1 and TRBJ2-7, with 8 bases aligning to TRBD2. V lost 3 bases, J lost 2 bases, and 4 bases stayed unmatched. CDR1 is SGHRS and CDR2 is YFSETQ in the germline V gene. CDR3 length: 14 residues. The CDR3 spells CASSSRGLAYEQYF. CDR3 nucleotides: TGCGCCAGCAGCTCCCGGGGACTAGCCTACGAGCAGTACTTC.

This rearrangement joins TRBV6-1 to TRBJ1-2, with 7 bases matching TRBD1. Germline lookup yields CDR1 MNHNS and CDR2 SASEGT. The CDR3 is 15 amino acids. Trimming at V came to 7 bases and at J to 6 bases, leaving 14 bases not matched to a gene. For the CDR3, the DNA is TGTGCCAGCACTGTAGGAGGGGGCCGGAGTGATGGCTACACCTTC. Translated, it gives CASTVGGGRSDGYTF.

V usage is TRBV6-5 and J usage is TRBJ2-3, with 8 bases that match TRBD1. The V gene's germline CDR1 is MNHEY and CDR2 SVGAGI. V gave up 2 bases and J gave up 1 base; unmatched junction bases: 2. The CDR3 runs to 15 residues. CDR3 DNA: TGTGCCAGCAGTTACCAGGGGGCCCGCACAGATACGCAGTATTTT. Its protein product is CASSYQGARTDTQYF.